This T cell receptor beta chain is from a study of control samples from healthy donors and cancer patients. Per germline, CDR1 MNHEY and CDR2 SMNVEV (reference sequence). The V end lost 8 bases, the J end lost 4 bases, and 15 bases lay between the germline ends. This CDR3 contains 14 residues. The method was immunoSEQ multiplex PCR; TCRdb's version includes in-frame clones alone and lacks a portion of them. The table has approximately 100,000 clones, more than 85% seen once. The source of this sequence is a woman aged 50 to 65 in good health. Material for sequencing was blood. The J gene is TRBJ2-1, the V gene TRBV27; TRBD2 might be the D (6 bases). The CDR3 here is CASRSSVRYNEQFF. The CDR3 DNA reads as TGTGCCAGCCGATCTAGCGTTAGGTACAATGAGCAGTTCTTC.